This entry features one T cell receptor (beta chain) sequence. Its antigen is not identified. This record comes from a study of T cell responses to AZD1222 COVID-19 vaccine. TCRdb's table, derived via immunoSEQ multiplex PCR, lists solely in-frame clones and lacks some. This sample has some 120,000 clones, with roughly 89% found just once. Study-wide findings and caveats: Females made up more of the donors, who were largely white British, and clonal diversity may have come out too low. Unmutated variant regions reportedly attract nearly half of all spike-specific TCRs. Compared with day 0, the breadth and depth of the Spike-specific TCR repertoire rose significantly after two doses of AZD1222.

Per germline, CDR1 LGHNA and CDR2 YNFKEQ. Trimming removed 2 bases at V and 3 bases at J, with 7 bases between. This CDR3 region has 13 residues. V usage is TRBV4-2 and J usage is TRBJ1-1; D is uncertain. This TCR came from an adult in good health. The starting material was peripheral blood, obtained on day 0 of MenACWY control vaccination. CDR3 in DNA: TGTGCCAGCAGCCAAAACATCTACACTGAAGCTTTCTTT. As protein: CASSQNIYTEAFF.